This T cell receptor beta chain was identified in a study of shared T cell receptors in the human thymus. This clone was detected a few times. Looked up from germline, CDR1 is MGHDK and CDR2 is SYGVNS. CDR3 length: 16 residues. J lost 6 bases, V lost 3 bases, and 7 bases had no gene match. The repertoire was sequenced with immunoSEQ multiplex PCR; TCRdb's copy has only in-frame clones and lacks some. The sample lists 500,000 to 550,000 clones; around 78% were seen once. This same sample was also part of a study on human thymus T cells. As that study records: Highly overlapping thymic repertoires among unrelated individuals were reported in related research.

The chain carries TRBV25-1 and TRBJ2-3; 12 bases are shared with TRBD2. The TCR originated in a boy under two years old with a congenital heart defect. Sequencing input: thymocytes. The CDR3 region has the DNA TGTGCCAGCAGTGAGGGGACTAGCGGGTTGTTTGATACGCAGTATTTT. Protein: CASSEGTSGLFDTQYF.